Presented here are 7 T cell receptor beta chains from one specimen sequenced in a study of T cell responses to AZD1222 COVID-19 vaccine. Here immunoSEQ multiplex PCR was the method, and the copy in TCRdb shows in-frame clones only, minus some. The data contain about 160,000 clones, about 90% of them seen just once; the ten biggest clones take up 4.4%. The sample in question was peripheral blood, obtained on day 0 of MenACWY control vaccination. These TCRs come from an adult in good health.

The CDR3 is CASSPAKWGGLSYNEQFF. CDR3 nucleotide sequence: TGTGCCAGCAGCCCGGCCAAATGGGGGGGACTCTCCTACAATGAGCAGTTCTTC. The rearrangement joins TRBV9 to TRBJ2-1; the match to TRBD2 covers 7 bases. The V gene's germline CDR1 is SGDLS and CDR2 YYNGEE. The CDR3 runs to 18 residues. V lost 4 bases and J lost 0; bases outside the gene matches: 13.

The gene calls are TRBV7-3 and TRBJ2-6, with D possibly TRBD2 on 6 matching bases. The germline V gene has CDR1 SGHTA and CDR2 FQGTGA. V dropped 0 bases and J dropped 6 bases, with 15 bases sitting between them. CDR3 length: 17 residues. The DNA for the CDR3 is TGTGCCAGCAGCTTAACTGCATTATCGGGGGAGGCCAACGTCCTGACTTTC. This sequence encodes CASSLTALSGEANVLTF.

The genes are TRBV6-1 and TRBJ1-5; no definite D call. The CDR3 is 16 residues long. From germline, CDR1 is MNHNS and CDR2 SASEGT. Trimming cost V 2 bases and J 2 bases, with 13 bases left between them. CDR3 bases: TGTGCCAGCAGTGAAACACACGGGAGTGGCAATCAGCCCCAGCATTTT. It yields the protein CASSETHGSGNQPQHF.

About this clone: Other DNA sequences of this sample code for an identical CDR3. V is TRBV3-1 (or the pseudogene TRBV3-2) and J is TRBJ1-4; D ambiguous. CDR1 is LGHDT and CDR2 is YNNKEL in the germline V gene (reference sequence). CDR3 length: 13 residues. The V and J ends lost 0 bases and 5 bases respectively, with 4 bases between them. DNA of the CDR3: TGTGCCAGCAGCCAAGATCTAAATGAAAAACTGTTTTTT. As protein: CASSQDLNEKLFF.

In DNA form, the CDR3 reads TGTGCCATCAGTGAGTACAGGGACACTGAAGCTTTCTTT. Residues: CAISEYRDTEAFF. The chain joins TRBV10-3 to TRBJ1-1; weak D call: TRBD1 (6 bases). CDR1 ENHRY and CDR2 SYGVKD come from the germline V gene. Trimming left V 1 base short and J 3 bases short, with 6 bases between. This CDR3 has 13 amino acids.

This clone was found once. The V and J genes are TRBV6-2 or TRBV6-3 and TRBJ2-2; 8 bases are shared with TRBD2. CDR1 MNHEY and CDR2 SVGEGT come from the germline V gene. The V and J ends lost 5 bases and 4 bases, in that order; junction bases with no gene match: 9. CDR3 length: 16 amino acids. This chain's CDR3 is CASSPRGTRSTGELFF. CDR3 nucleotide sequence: TGTGCCAGCAGTCCAAGGGGGACTAGGAGCACCGGGGAGCTGTTTTTT.

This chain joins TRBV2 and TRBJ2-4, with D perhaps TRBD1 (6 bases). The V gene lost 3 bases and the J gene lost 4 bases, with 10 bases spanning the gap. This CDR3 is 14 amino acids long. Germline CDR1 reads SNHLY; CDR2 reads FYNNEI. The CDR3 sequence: CASSDLDRKNIQYF. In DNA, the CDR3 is TGTGCCAGCAGTGACTTGGACAGAAAAAACATTCAGTACTTC.